These T cell receptor beta chains were read from a single sample in a study of T cell responses to AZD1222 COVID-19 vaccine. Produced via immunoSEQ multiplex PCR; TCRdb's table is partial and in-frame only. The sample holds approximately 100,000 clones, about 95% seen once. Sample: peripheral blood, taken on day 0 of AZD1222 vaccination. Receptors originate from an adult in good health. The CDR3 runs from the conserved cysteine through the conserved F or W.

v_gene	j_gene	CDR3aa
TRBV2	TRBJ1-3	CASSEMKSGNTIYF
TRBV12-3/TRBV12-4	TRBJ1-2	CASSRDREVGYTF
TRBV6-5	TRBJ1-3	CASSLGTKVGNTIYF
TRBV27	TRBJ2-1	CASSPISGGSYNEQFF
TRBV2	TRBJ1-2	CATAAIPNYGYTF
TRBV6-6	TRBJ2-6	CASSPGQGNAGANVLTF
TRBV3-1/TRBV3-2	TRBJ2-1	CASSPGLAEQFF
TRBV3-1/TRBV3-2	TRBJ1-1	CASSSPGEAFF
TRBV11-3	TRBJ2-1	CASSLTSNEQFF
TRBV5-1	TRBJ1-1	CASSLTGTTNTEAFF
TRBV7-8	TRBJ1-1	CASTLTGSNSEAFF
TRBV6-5	TRBJ1-2	CASSYRGLEGYTF
TRBV28	TRBJ2-7	CASSFFQGSTYEQYF
TRBV3-1/TRBV3-2	TRBJ1-1	CASSEELEAFF
TRBV7-9	TRBJ2-1	CASSLGGTSGDSYNEQFF
TRBV11-3	TRBJ2-3	CASSLDSDTQYF
TRBV5-4	TRBJ2-5	CASSRQGVIETQYF
TRBV11-2	TRBJ2-1	CASSSGLAGGPGNEQFF
TRBV6-5	TRBJ1-5	CASSQPGGADQPQHF
TRBV13	TRBJ1-3	CASSFGQGIRSGNTIYF
TRBV7-8	TRBJ1-3	CASSSRDTNSGNTIYF
TRBV19	TRBJ2-1	CASNGPGNEQFF
TRBV12-5	TRBJ2-7	CASGRSGSLAYEQYF
TRBV12-3/TRBV12-4	TRBJ2-1	CASSLVGGEQFF
TRBV5-1	TRBJ1-2	CASSGATGNYGYTF
TRBV9	TRBJ1-1	CASSVVATGNTEAFF
TRBV11-2	TRBJ2-3	CASSFSGDTDTQYF
TRBV30	TRBJ2-2	CAWVPASVGELFF
TRBV7-2	TRBJ1-1	CASSPLRNTEAFF
TRBV19	TRBJ2-1	CASNTNGHEQFF
TRBV7-9	TRBJ1-6	CASSLGISGSPLHF
TRBV30	TRBJ1-5	CAWSAAYRGPDSNQPQHF
TRBV7-2	TRBJ1-3	CASKPGQDGNTIYF
TRBV30	TRBJ1-5	CAWSKIPGPFSNQPQHF
TRBV6-1	TRBJ1-4	CASSEAGTGAKKLFF
TRBV3-1/TRBV3-2	TRBJ1-5	CASSLHAGTAKNQPQHF
TRBV7-3	TRBJ1-2	CASSPQPGDGYTF
TRBV6-4	TRBJ2-2	CASRKNREVGELFF
TRBV30	TRBJ2-7	CAWGQGPESPIGEQYF